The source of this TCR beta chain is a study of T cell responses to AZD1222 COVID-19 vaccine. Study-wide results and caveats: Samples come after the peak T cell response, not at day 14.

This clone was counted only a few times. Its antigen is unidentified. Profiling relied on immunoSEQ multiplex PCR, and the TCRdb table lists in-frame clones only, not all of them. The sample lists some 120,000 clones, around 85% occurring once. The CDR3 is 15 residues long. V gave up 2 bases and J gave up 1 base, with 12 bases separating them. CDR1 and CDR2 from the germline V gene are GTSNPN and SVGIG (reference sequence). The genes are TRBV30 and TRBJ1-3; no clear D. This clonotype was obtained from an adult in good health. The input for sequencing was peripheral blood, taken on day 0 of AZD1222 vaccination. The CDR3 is CAWSNLRLSGNTIYF. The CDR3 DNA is TGTGCCTGGAGTAATTTAAGGTTATCTGGAAACACCATATATTTT.